A selection of T cell receptor beta chains follows, all from one sample in a study of T cells after yellow fever vaccination. TCRdb re-analysed the 5' RACE reads in MiXCR, keeping a single row per CDR3 protein. The sample holds 200,000 to 300,000 distinct CDR3 sequences, 6.9% seen once. Sequencing was performed on CD4+ T cells sorted from PBMCs, taken 15 days after the yellow fever booster vaccination. These TCRs come from a man aged 25-40 years who received the YFV17D yellow fever vaccine. Both conserved end residues are part of each CDR3. Clone size is shown for a subset of rows, as once, few, many or a class of expanded clone.

size: many
J: TRBJ1-2
V: TRBV20-1
CDR3: CSARDASIENYGYTF

size: NA
J: TRBJ2-7
V: TRBV5-4
CDR3: CASSLDPVQEQYF

size: NA
J: TRBJ1-1
V: TRBV18
CDR3: CASSPLGGWGTEAFF

size: many
J: TRBJ2-1
V: TRBV9
CDR3: CASSPRTSGPYNEQFF

size: NA
J: TRBJ2-7
V: TRBV5-1
CDR3: CASSLWEPYEQYF

size: NA
J: TRBJ1-1
V: TRBV7-8
CDR3: CASSFSRDANEAFF

size: NA
J: TRBJ1-5
V: TRBV7-2
CDR3: CASSRTSLGEPQHF

size: NA
J: TRBJ2-1
V: TRBV15
CDR3: CATTRLAGVSSYNEQFF

size: many
J: TRBJ2-7
V: TRBV10-3
CDR3: CAISDRGTSGRGEQYF

size: many
J: TRBJ2-7
V: TRBV29-1
CDR3: CSVGVGIISYEQYF

size: NA
J: TRBJ2-3
V: TRBV5-1
CDR3: CASAATSGTDTQYF

size: few
J: TRBJ2-4
V: TRBV5-6
CDR3: CASSLALGQGYGKNIQYF

size: few
J: TRBJ2-7
V: TRBV5-4
CDR3: CASTAEGTREQYF

size: few
J: TRBJ2-1
V: TRBV20-1
CDR3: CSGKGLDEQFF

size: few
J: TRBJ2-1
V: TRBV4-1
CDR3: CASSQGRASSYNEQFF

size: many
J: TRBJ1-6
V: TRBV10-3
CDR3: CATGQEYNSPLHF

size: NA
J: TRBJ2-5
V: TRBV10-2
CDR3: CASSDSCRLAQETQYF

size: few
J: TRBJ2-5
V: TRBV20-1
CDR3: CSGAQETQYF

size: many
J: TRBJ2-2
V: TRBV12-3/TRBV12-4
CDR3: CASSNDYTGELFF

size: few
J: TRBJ1-3
V: TRBV5-1
CDR3: CASSSGTQASGNTIYF

size: NA
J: TRBJ2-5
V: TRBV7-6
CDR3: CASSPLAGVAKETQYF

size: NA
J: TRBJ2-2
V: TRBV5-1
CDR3: CASSLEGLGELFF

size: NA
J: TRBJ2-7
V: TRBV7-2
CDR3: CASSPTSSEQYF

size: few
J: TRBJ2-1
V: TRBV6-2/TRBV6-3
CDR3: CASIHRIVGPNEQFF

size: NA
J: TRBJ2-3
V: TRBV5-6
CDR3: CASSEPLGTLTDTQYF

size: NA
J: TRBJ2-7
V: TRBV19
CDR3: CASSIGTSVYEQYF

size: many
J: TRBJ2-1
V: TRBV7-2
CDR3: CASSLISSYNEQFF